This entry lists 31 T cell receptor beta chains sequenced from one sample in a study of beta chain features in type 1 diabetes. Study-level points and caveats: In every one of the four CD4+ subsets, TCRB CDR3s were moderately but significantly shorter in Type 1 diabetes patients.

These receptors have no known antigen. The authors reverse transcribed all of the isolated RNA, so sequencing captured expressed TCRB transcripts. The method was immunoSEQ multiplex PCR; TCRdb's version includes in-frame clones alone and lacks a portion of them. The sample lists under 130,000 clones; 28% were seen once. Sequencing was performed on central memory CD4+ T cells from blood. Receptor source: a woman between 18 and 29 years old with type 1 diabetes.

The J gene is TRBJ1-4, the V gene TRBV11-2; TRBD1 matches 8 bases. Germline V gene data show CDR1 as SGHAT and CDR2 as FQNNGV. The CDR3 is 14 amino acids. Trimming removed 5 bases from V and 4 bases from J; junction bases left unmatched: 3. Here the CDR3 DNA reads TGTGCCAGCAGCCTTGGACAGGGTAATGAAAAACTGTTTTTT. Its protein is CASSLGQGNEKLFF.

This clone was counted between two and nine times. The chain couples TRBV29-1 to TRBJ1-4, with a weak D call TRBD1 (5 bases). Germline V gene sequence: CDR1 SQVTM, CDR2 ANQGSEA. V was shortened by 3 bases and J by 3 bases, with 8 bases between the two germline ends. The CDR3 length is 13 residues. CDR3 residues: CSVESRANEKLFF. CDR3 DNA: TGCAGCGTTGAGTCCAGGGCTAATGAAAAACTGTTTTTT. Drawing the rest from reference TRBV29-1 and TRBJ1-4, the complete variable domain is SAVISQKPSRDICQRGTSLTIQCQVDSQVTMMFWYRQQPGQSLTLIATANQGSEATYESGFVIDKFPISRPNLTFSTLTVSNMSPEDSSIYLCSVESRANEKLFFGSGTQLSVL.

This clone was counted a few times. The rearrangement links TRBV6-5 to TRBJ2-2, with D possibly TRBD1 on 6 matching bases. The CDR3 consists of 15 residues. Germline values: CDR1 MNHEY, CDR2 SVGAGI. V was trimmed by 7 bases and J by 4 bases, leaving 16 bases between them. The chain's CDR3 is CASKNPQGPTGELFF. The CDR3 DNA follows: TGTGCCAGCAAAAACCCGCAGGGGCCCACCGGGGAGCTGTTTTTT.

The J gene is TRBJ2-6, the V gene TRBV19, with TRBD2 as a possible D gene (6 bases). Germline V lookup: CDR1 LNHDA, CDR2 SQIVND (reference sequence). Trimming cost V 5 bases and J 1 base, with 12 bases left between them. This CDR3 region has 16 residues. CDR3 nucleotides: TGTGCCAGTAGTGATGGGACTTTATCTGGGGCCAACGTCCTGACTTTC. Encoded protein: CASSDGTLSGANVLTF.

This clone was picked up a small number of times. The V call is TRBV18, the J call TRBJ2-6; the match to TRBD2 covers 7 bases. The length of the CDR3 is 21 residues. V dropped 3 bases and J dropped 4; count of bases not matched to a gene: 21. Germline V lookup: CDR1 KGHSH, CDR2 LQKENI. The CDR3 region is CASSPRGGEKRSFFGANVLTF. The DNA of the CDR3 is TGTGCCAGCTCACCTCGGGGAGGGGAGAAGAGGAGCTTCTTCGGGGCCAACGTCCTGACTTTC.

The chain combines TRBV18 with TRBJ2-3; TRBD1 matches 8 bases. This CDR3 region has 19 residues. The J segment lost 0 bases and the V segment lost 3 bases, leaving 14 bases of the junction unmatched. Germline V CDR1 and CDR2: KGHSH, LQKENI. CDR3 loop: CASSPILVQGAGSTDTQYF. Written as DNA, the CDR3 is TGTGCCAGCTCACCTATTTTGGTGCAGGGGGCTGGGAGCACAGATACGCAGTATTTT.

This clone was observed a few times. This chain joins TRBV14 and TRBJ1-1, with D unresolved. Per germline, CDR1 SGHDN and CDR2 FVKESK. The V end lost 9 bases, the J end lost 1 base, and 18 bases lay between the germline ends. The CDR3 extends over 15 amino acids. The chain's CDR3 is CARMLFREENTEAFF. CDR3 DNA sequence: TGTGCCAGGATGCTTTTTCGGGAGGAGAACACTGAAGCTTTCTTT.

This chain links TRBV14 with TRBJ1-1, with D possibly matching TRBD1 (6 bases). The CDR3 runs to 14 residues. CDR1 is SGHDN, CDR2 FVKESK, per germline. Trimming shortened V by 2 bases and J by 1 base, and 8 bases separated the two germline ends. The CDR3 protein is CASSQFRGNTEAFF. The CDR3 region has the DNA TGTGCCAGCAGCCAATTCAGGGGGAACACTGAAGCTTTCTTT.

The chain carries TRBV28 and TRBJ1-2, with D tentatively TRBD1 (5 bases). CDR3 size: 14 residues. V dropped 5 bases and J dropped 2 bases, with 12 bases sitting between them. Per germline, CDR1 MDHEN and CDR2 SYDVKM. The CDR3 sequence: CASSLDNVNYGYTF. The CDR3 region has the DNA TGTGCCAGCAGTCTGGACAACGTGAACTATGGCTACACCTTC.

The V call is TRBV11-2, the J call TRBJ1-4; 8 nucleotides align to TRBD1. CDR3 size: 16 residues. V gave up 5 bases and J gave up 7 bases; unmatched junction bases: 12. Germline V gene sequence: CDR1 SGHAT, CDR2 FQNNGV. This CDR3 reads CASSPALGQGLEKLFF. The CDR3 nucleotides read TGTGCCAGCAGCCCCGCGCTAGGACAGGGCCTTGAAAAACTGTTTTTT.

The DNA of the CDR3 is TGTGCCTGCCGGGAGGGACTCACAGATACGCAGTATTTT. It specifies CACREGLTDTQYF. The gene calls are TRBV30 and TRBJ2-3; TRBD2 matches 8 bases. Germline V gives CDR1 GTSNPN, CDR2 SVGIG (reference sequence). The CDR3 consists of 13 residues. The V and J ends lost 6 bases and 2 bases, in that order; junction bases with no gene match: 4.

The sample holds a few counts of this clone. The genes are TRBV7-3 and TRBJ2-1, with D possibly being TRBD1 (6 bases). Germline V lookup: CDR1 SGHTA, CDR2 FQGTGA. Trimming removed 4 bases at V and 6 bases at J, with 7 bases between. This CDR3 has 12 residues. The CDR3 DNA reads TGTGCCAGCAGCTCGGACAGCAATGAGCAGTTCTTC. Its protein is CASSSDSNEQFF.

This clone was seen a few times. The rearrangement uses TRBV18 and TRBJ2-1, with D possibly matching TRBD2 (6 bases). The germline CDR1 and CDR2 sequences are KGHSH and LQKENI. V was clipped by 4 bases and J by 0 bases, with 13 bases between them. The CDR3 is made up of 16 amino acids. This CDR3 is CASSQGTPSSYNEQFF. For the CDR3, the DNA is TGTGCCAGCTCACAGGGGACTCCGAGCTCCTACAATGAGCAGTTCTTC.

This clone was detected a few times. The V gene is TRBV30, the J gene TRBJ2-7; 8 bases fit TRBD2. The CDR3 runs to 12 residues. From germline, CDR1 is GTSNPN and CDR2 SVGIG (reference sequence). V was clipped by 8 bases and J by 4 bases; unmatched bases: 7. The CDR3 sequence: CAGTSGKYEQYF. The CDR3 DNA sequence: TGTGCCGGCACTAGCGGAAAGTACGAGCAGTACTTC.

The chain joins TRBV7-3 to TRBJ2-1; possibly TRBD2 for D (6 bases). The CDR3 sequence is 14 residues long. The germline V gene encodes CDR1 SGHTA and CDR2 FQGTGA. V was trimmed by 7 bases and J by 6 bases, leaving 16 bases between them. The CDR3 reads CASTPGGSLNEQFF. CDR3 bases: TGTGCCAGCACCCCTGGAGGGAGTCTCAATGAGCAGTTCTTC.

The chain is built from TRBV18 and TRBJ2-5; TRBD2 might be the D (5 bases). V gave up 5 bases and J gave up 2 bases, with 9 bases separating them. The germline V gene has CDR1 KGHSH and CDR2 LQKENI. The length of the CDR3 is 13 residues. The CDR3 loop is CASSTGLQETQYF. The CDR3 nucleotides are TGTGCCAGCTCAACCGGACTTCAAGAGACCCAGTACTTC. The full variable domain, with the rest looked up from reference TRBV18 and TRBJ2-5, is NAGVMQNPRHLVRRRGQEARLRCSPMKGHSHVYWYRQLPEEGLKFMVYLQKENIIDESGMPKERFSAEFPKEGPSILRIQQVVRGDSAAYFCASSTGLQETQYFGPGTRLLVL.

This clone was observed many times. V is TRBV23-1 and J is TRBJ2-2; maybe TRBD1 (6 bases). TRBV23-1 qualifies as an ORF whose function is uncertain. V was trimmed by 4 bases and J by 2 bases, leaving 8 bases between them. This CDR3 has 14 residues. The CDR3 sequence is CASSRTDNTGELFF. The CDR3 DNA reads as TGCGCCAGCAGTCGGACAGATAACACCGGGGAGCTGTTTTTT.

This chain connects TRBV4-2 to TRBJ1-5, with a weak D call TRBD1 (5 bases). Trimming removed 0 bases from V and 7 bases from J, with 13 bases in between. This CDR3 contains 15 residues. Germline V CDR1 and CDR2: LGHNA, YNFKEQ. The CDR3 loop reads CASSQDWGDGQPQHF. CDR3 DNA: TGTGCCAGCAGCCAAGACTGGGGGGATGGCCAGCCCCAGCATTTT.

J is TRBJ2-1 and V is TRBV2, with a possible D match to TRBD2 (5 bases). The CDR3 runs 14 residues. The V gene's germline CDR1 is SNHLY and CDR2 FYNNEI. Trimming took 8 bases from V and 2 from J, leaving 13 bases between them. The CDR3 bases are TGTGCCAGCCAGGAGAGGGTCCCCTACAATGAGCAGTTCTTC. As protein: CASQERVPYNEQFF.

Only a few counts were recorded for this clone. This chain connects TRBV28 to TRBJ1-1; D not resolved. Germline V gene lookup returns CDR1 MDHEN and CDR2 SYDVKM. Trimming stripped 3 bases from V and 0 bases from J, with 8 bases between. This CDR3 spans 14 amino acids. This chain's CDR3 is CASSLKHLNTEAFF. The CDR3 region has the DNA TGTGCCAGCAGTTTGAAACACCTGAACACTGAAGCTTTCTTT.

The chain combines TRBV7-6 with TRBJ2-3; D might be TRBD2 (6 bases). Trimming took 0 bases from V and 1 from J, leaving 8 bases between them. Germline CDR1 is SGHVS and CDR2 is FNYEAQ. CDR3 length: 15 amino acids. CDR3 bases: TGTGCCAGCAGCTTAGCTAGCGGTGGCACAGATACGCAGTATTTT. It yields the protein CASSLASGGTDTQYF.

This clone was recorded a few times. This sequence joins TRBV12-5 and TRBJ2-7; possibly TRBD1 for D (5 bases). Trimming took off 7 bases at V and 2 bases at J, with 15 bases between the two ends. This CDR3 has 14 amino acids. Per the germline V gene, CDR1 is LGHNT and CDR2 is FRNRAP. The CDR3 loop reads CASARSDIPYEQYV. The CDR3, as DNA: TGTGCTAGTGCCCGCTCGGACATTCCCTACGAGCAGTACGTC.

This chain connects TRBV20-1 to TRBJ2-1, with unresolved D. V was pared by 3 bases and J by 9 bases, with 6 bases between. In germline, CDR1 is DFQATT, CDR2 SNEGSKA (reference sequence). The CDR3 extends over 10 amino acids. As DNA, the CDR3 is TGCAGTGCTAGGGGCTCTGAGCAGTTCTTC. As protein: CSARGSEQFF.

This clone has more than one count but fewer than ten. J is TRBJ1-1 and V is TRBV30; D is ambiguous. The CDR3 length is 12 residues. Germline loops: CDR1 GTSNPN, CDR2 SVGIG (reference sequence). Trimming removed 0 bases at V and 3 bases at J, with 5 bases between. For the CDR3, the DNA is TGTGCCTGGAGTGTCAGTCACACTGAAGCTTTCTTT. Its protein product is CAWSVSHTEAFF.

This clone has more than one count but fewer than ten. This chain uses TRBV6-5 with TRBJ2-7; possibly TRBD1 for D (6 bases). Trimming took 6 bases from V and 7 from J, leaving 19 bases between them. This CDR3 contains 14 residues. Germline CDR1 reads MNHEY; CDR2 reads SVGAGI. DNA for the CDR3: TGTGCCAGCAGCCTAGGGGGAGCGGCCAGGGAGCAGTACTTC. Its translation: CASSLGGAAREQYF.

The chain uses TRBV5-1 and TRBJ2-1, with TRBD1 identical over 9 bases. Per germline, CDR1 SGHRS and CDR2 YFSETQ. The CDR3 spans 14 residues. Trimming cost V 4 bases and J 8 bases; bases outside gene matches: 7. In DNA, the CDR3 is TGCGCCAGCAGCCCACGGACAGGGGAGTATGAGCAGTTCTTC. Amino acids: CASSPRTGEYEQFF.

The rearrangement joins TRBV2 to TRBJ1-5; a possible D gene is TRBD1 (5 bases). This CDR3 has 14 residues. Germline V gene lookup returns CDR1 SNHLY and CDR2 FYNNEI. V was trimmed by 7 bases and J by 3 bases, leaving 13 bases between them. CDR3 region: CASNMGGTNQPQHF. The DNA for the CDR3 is TGTGCCAGCAACATGGGAGGGACCAATCAGCCCCAGCATTTT.

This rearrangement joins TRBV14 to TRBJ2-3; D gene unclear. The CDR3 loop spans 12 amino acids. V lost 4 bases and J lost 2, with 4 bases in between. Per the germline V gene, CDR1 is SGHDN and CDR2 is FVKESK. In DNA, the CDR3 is TGTGCCAGCAGCCCTTACACAGATACGCAGTATTTT. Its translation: CASSPYTDTQYF.

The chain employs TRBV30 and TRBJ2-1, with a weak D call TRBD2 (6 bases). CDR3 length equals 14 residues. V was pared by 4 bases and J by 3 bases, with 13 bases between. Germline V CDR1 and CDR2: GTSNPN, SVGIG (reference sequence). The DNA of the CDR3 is TGTGCCTGGAATCCGGGAGTAGTCTACAATGAGCAGTTCTTC. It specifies CAWNPGVVYNEQFF. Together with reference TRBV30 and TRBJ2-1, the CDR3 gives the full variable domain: SQTIHQWPATLVQPVGSPLSLECTVEGTSNPNLYWYRQAAGRGLQLLFYSVGIGQISSEVPQNLSASRPQDRQFILSSKKLLLSDSGFYLCAWNPGVVYNEQFFGPGTRLTVL.

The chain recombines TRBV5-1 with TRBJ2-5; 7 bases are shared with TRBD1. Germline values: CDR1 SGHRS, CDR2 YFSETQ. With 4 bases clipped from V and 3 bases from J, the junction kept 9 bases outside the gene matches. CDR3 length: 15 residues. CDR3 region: CASSLTGTAKETQYF. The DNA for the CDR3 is TGCGCCAGCAGCCTAACCGGGACAGCCAAAGAGACCCAGTACTTC.

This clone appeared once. The CDR3: CASSPIGQGGRADTQYF. The CDR3, as DNA: TGTGCCAGCTCACCAATCGGACAGGGAGGGAGGGCGGATACGCAGTATTTT. The genes are TRBV18 and TRBJ2-3, with TRBD1 as a possible D gene (8 bases). The CDR3 is 17 residues long. Germline lookup yields CDR1 KGHSH and CDR2 LQKENI. V was clipped by 2 bases and J by 6 bases, with 21 bases between them.